The next 7 T cell receptor beta chains were all read from a single sample in a study of identical twins. TCRdb re-called the 5' RACE reads with MiXCR, one entry per CDR3 protein. The sample yields approximately 300,000 distinct CDR3 sequences, over 8.5% seen once. The sample was also linked to a second study, of yellow fever vaccine responses in identical twins.

The material sequenced was CD8+ T cells sorted from blood. The receptors derive from a woman aged 18-35 years in good health.

In its sample, this clonotype was seen many times. The chain combines TRBV3-1 with TRBJ2-3; D possibly matches TRBD1 or TRBD2 (6 bases each). Germline CDR1 is LGHDT and CDR2 is YNNKEL (reference sequence). The V end was cut by 3 bases, the J end by 2 bases, with 12 bases between. CDR3 length: 15 residues. Here the CDR3 DNA reads TGTGCCAGCAGCCAGGAGGGGGGATTCACAGATACGCAGTATTTT. This codes for CASSQEGGFTDTQYF.

The chain links TRBV7-3 to TRBJ2-5; the D is unclear. The CDR3 spans 13 residues. Germline assignment: CDR1 SGHTA and CDR2 FQGTGA. The V gene lost 5 bases and the J gene lost 2 bases, with 9 bases spanning the gap. CDR3 bases: TGTGCCAGCAGCCCGGCGAATCAAGAGACCCAGTACTTC. This gives the protein CASSPANQETQYF.

This clonotype has ten or more counts. The rearrangement links TRBV7-9 to TRBJ2-1, with D perhaps matching TRBD1 or TRBD2 (6 bases each). There are 12 residues in the CDR3. From germline, CDR1 is SEHNR and CDR2 FQNEAQ (reference sequence). V was cut by 1 base and J by 15 bases, with 13 bases left in between. In DNA form, the CDR3 reads TGTGCCAGCAGCTTAGAGGGGGGCCCGACGTTCTTC. Translating it yields CASSLEGGPTFF.

The chain joins TRBV4-3 to TRBJ2-5; tentative D call: TRBD2 (5 bases). This CDR3 contains 15 residues. The ends were cut back, 4 bases at V and 3 bases at J, with 15 bases in the middle. CDR1 and CDR2 from the germline V gene are LGHNA and YSLEER. Here the CDR3 DNA reads TGCGCCAGCAGCCCCACCGAGGGAAGGAAAGAGACCCAGTACTTC. Translating gives CASSPTEGRKETQYF.

V gene TRBV5-6 combines with J gene TRBJ2-2; possibly TRBD2 for D (6 bases). This CDR3 is 15 amino acids long. Germline assignment: CDR1 SGHDT and CDR2 YYEEEE. V lost 9 bases, J lost 1 base, and 16 bases lay in between. For the CDR3, the DNA is TGTGCCACCGGGCTGGCGGGGATGAACACCGGGGAGCTGTTTTTT. Translated: CATGLAGMNTGELFF.

This clonotype showed up just a few times. The chain employs TRBV27 and TRBJ2-3, with no clear D. Trimming took 0 bases from V and 4 from J, leaving 5 bases between them. CDR1 MNHEY and CDR2 SMNVEV come from the germline V gene (reference sequence). CDR3 length equals 13 residues. The CDR3: CASSLSTADTQYF. The CDR3 region has the DNA TGTGCCAGCAGTTTATCAACCGCAGATACGCAGTATTTT.

This clonotype was counted many times. This chain links TRBV27 with TRBJ2-3, with 12 bases lining up with TRBD1. V was clipped by 4 bases and J by 6 bases; unmatched bases: 2. Germline loops: CDR1 MNHEY, CDR2 SMNVEV (reference sequence). This CDR3 region has 14 residues. CDR3 nucleotides: TGTGCCAGCAGTTGGGGGACAGGGGGCGATACGCAGTATTTT. Its protein product is CASSWGTGGDTQYF.